Detailed here is one T cell receptor beta chain. The antigen is undetermined. Sequenced by immunoSEQ multiplex PCR; TCRdb stores in-frame clones only, minus some. Of more than 600,000 clones listed, under 95% are singletons. The CDR3 is 12 amino acids. V dropped 7 bases and J dropped 8 bases, with 12 bases sitting between them. Germline CDR1 is MDHEN and CDR2 is SYDVKM. Terminally differentiated effector memory CD45RA+ cells were left out of the naive CD8 fraction, which was CD45RO-negative and positively selected for CCR7. This sample was included in a study of shared clonotypes between healthy human individuals. Findings and limits, study-wide: Against clonotypes common to all four donors, non-shared ones had lower generation probabilities.

This clonotype was obtained from a man aged 30-40 years in good health. Material: naive CD8+ T cells sorted from blood. The rearrangement uses TRBV28 and TRBJ2-1; unclear D gene. CDR3 protein: CASMISRDEQFF. The CDR3, as DNA: TGTGCCAGCATGATTTCCCGGGATGAGCAGTTCTTC.